The 21 T cell receptor beta chains below come from one sample, sequenced in a study of blood T cells in healthy people across ages. Primers used in a second PCR of roughly 6 to 11 cycles were a sample-barcoded 5' primer and a J-beta primer mix. MiXCR was run by TCRdb on the 5' RACE reads, yielding one entry per CDR3 protein. The sample has some 930,000 distinct CDR3 sequences; roughly 29% are singletons. This same sample was also part of a study on T cells of mothers and their children.

Material: blood. Every receptor here comes from a woman between 40 and 55 years old in good health.

The chain carries TRBV12-2 and TRBJ1-5; the D segment call TRBD1 is taken from the table without a DNA check. TRBV12-2 counts as a pseudogene. This CDR3 region has 22 residues. The CDR3 is CASRLEGMGRGQTYYSNQPQHF. In nucleotides, the CDR3 is TGTGCAAGTCGCTTAGAGGGAATGGGTAGGGGACAAACATACTATAGCAATCAGCCCCAGCATTTT.

This clonotype has a count of ten or more. The chain is built from TRBV7-9 and TRBJ2-7; D is perhaps TRBD2 (7 bases). Germline values: CDR1 SEHNR, CDR2 FQNEAQ (reference sequence). Trimming removed 1 base at V and 6 bases at J, with 19 bases between. The CDR3 loop spans 16 amino acids. For the CDR3, the DNA is TGTGCCAGCAGCTTAGGAGTAGGGGGGGCCAGATCCGAGCAGTACTTC. It is translated as CASSLGVGGARSEQYF.

This chain connects TRBV9 to TRBJ1-3; D is perhaps TRBD1 (6 bases). Germline CDR1 and CDR2: SGDLS and YYNGEE. With 3 bases removed from V and 1 base from J, the gap between germline ends came to 11 bases. The CDR3 totals 15 residues. The CDR3, as DNA: TGTGCCAGCAGCGGTGGGGGGGCTTCTGGAAACACCATATATTTT. It codes for CASSGGGASGNTIYF.

In regard to this clonotype: A much larger clone differs by one base, so this may be a read error. The gene calls are TRBV10-3 and TRBJ2-1; 10 positions match TRBD2. The V gene's germline CDR1 is ENHRY and CDR2 SYGVKD. The CDR3 contains 16 residues. As DNA, the CDR3 is TGTGCCATCAGAGGGACTAGCGAAAGCTCCTACGATGAGCAGTTCTTC. Its protein product is CAIRGTSESSYDEQFF.

This clonotype was observed a handful of times. This CDR3 reads CATSDLGQAAEQYF. In DNA, the CDR3 is TGTGCCACCAGTGATTTAGGACAGGCCGCTGAGCAGTACTTC. The chain uses TRBV24-1 and TRBJ2-1; 7 bases are a match to TRBD1. The end of the DNA fits TRBJ2-7 better, so the J call may be wrong. The germline CDR1 and CDR2 sequences are KGHDR and SFDVKD. The CDR3 sequence is 14 residues long.

The rearrangement joins TRBV5-1 to TRBJ2-5, with 8 bases that match TRBD1. Germline values: CDR1 SGHRS, CDR2 YFSETQ. The CDR3 sequence is 15 residues long. V trimming: 3 bases; J trimming: 5 bases; junction bases outside the gene matches: 9. The CDR3 is CASSSNTGGAETQYF. CDR3 DNA sequence: TGCGCCAGCAGCTCCAATACAGGGGGTGCGGAGACCCAGTACTTC.

As regards this clonotype: At one end, the junction sequence differs from germline, possibly due to a read error. V is TRBV7-2 and J is TRBJ1-2; D unclear. The germline V gene encodes CDR1 SGHTA and CDR2 FQGNSA. The CDR3 runs to 13 residues. The chain's CDR3 is CAGSLTSNYGYTF. The DNA of the CDR3 is TGTGCCGGCAGCTTAACGTCTAACTATGGCTACACCTTC. The full variable domain, completed using reference TRBV7-2 and TRBJ1-2, is GAGVSQSPSNKVTEKGKDVELRCDPISGHTALYWYRQSLGQGLEFLIYFQGNSAPDKSGLPSDRFSAERTGGSVSTLTIQRTQQEDSAVYLCAGSLTSNYGYTFGSGTRLTVV.

This clonotype was seen a few times. This sequence joins TRBV20-1 and TRBJ1-5; D unclear. V was pared by 0 bases and J by 4 bases, with 13 bases between. Germline assignment: CDR1 DFQATT and CDR2 SNEGSKA (reference sequence). CDR3 length: 15 residues. This CDR3 is CSARDRRPLNQPQHF. CDR3 DNA sequence: TGCAGTGCTAGAGATCGGAGGCCTCTGAATCAGCCCCAGCATTTT.

This clonotype was found many times. The V and J genes are TRBV9 and TRBJ1-2, with D possibly being TRBD1 (5 bases). The germline V gene has CDR1 SGDLS and CDR2 YYNGEE. V lost 3 bases to trimming and J lost 2 bases, with 17 bases between them. CDR3 length: 16 amino acids. In DNA form, the CDR3 reads TGTGCCAGCAGCGCCGACAGCCAACCCATAAACTATGGCTACACCTTC. Protein: CASSADSQPINYGYTF.

This clonotype was picked up a small number of times. The chain joins TRBV3-1 to TRBJ2-3; TRBD2 agrees at 9 bases. J was trimmed by 4 bases and V by 0 bases; bases with no gene match: 2. This CDR3 comprises 15 residues. The germline gives CDR1 LGHDT, CDR2 YNNKEL (reference sequence). The CDR3 DNA is TGTGCCAGCAGCCAAGAGCGGGGGGGCTCAGATACGCAGTATTTT. Translation gives CASSQERGGSDTQYF.

This clonotype came up a few times. The chain is built from TRBV28 and TRBJ1-2; possible D gene TRBD1, 6 bases. Germline values: CDR1 MDHEN, CDR2 SYDVKM. V was shortened by 3 bases and J by 4 bases, with 15 bases between the two germline ends. This CDR3 region has 15 residues. The CDR3 nucleotides are TGTGCCAGCAGTTTTCGCGGGACAAGATTCTATGGCTACACCTTC. Translated, it gives CASSFRGTRFYGYTF.

This chain joins TRBV7-8 and TRBJ1-5; TRBD1 matches at 7 bases. The CDR3 contains 14 residues. Germline V gives CDR1 SGHVS, CDR2 FQNEAQ. The ends lost 5 bases at V and 5 bases at J; junction bases unmatched: 6. The chain's CDR3 is CASSPLRGDQPQHF. CDR3 in DNA: TGTGCCAGCAGCCCCCTCAGGGGGGATCAGCCCCAGCATTTT. Filled out from reference TRBV7-8 and TRBJ1-5, the complete variable domain reads GAGVSQSPRYKVAKRGQDVALRCDPISGHVSLFWYQQALGQGPEFLTYFQNEAQLDKSGLPSDRFFAERPEGSVSTLKIQRTQQEDSAVYLCASSPLRGDQPQHFGDGTRLSIL.

The chain couples TRBV20-1 to TRBJ2-1; D uncertain. Germline CDR1 is DFQATT and CDR2 is SNEGSKA (reference sequence). The CDR3 extends over 14 amino acids. Between the trimmed V and J ends, which lost 6 bases and 0 bases, there was a span of 12 bases. The CDR3, as DNA: TGCAGTGCAAAGTTACCTAGCTCCTACAATGAGCAGTTCTTC. Amino acids: CSAKLPSSYNEQFF.

In regard to this clonotype: A much more abundant neighbour one base away suggests this may be a read error. J is TRBJ2-5 and V is TRBV11-2; D could derive from TRBD1 or TRBD2 (5 bases each). The DNA end lines up better with TRBJ2-1; the J call may be wrong. The CDR3 has 15 amino acids. Germline values: CDR1 SGHAT, CDR2 FQNNGV. Here the CDR3 reads CASSLRDASQETQFF. The DNA for the CDR3 is TGTGCCAGCAGCTTAAGGGACGCCTCCCAAGAGACCCAGTTCTTC.

The table lists this clonotype with a few counts. The DNA for the CDR3 is TGTGCCAGCAGTTACACAACGGGGCAGCAAGAGACCCAGTACTTC. Translating gives CASSYTTGQQETQYF. This chain links TRBV6-5 with TRBJ2-5; either TRBD1 or TRBD2 may supply D (5 bases each). CDR3 length: 15 residues. V shed 2 bases and J shed 2 bases, with 12 bases lying between them. CDR1 is MNHEY and CDR2 is SVGAGI in the germline V gene.

This clonotype was seen ten or more times. This chain joins TRBV6-1 and TRBJ2-3, with 10 bases that match TRBD1. CDR3 length equals 15 residues. Looked up from germline, CDR1 is MNHNS and CDR2 is SASEGT. The V and J ends lost 6 bases and 0 bases, in that order; junction bases with no gene match: 3. The CDR3: CASRVDRGSTDTQYF. The CDR3 DNA reads TGTGCCAGCAGAGTGGACAGGGGGAGCACAGATACGCAGTATTTT.

This clonotype occurred many times. This chain links TRBV10-3 with TRBJ2-5; 8 bases map to TRBD2. The CDR3 is 13 residues long. V lost 11 bases to trimming and J lost 2 bases; unmatched junction nucleotides: 7. The germline V gene has CDR1 ENHRY and CDR2 SYGVKD. The CDR3 DNA reads TGTGCCTCGGGGGGGGCTCGGCAAGAGACCCAGTACTTC. This translates into CASGGARQETQYF.

With regard to this clonotype: A much larger clone is a single base away; this may be a read error. V and J are TRBV4-2 and TRBJ2-4; D possibly corresponds to TRBD1 (6 bases). The J call could be wrong; TRBJ2-5 is a better fit for the DNA end. In germline, CDR1 is LGHNA, CDR2 YNFKEQ. CDR3 length: 14 amino acids. CDR3: CANSPAWGQETQYF. DNA of the CDR3: TGTGCCAACAGCCCCGCCTGGGGGCAGGAGACCCAGTACTTC.

In this sample, this clonotype turned up a few times. The chain couples TRBV5-1 to TRBJ1-6, with D perhaps matching TRBD1 (6 bases). The germline V and J ends were trimmed by 1 base and 8 bases, with 16 bases remaining between them. The CDR3 runs to 16 residues. Germline loops: CDR1 SGHRS, CDR2 YFSETQ. The CDR3 loop is CASSLNVRGGYSPLHF. CDR3 DNA sequence: TGCGCCAGCAGCTTGAATGTCAGGGGCGGATATTCACCCCTCCACTTT.

The CDR3 reads CASSADRGRADTQYF. CDR3 bases: TGCGCCAGCAGCGCAGACAGGGGGCGCGCAGATACGCAGTATTTT. The chain is built from TRBV5-1 and TRBJ2-3; 10 bases are shared with TRBD1. Per germline, CDR1 SGHRS and CDR2 YFSETQ. The CDR3 sequence is 15 residues long. After removal of 4 bases from V and 4 bases from J, the junction contained 6 bases not matched to a gene.

The V and J genes are TRBV20-1 and TRBJ1-5, with 7 bases matching TRBD1. Germline V gene data show CDR1 as DFQATT and CDR2 as SNEGSKA (reference sequence). The junction had 8 bases not matched to a gene; V was cut back by 3 bases and J by 6 bases. The CDR3 totals 14 residues. The CDR3 reads CSARTRQGGQPQHF. The DNA of the CDR3 is TGCAGTGCTAGGACAAGACAGGGAGGTCAGCCCCAGCATTTT.